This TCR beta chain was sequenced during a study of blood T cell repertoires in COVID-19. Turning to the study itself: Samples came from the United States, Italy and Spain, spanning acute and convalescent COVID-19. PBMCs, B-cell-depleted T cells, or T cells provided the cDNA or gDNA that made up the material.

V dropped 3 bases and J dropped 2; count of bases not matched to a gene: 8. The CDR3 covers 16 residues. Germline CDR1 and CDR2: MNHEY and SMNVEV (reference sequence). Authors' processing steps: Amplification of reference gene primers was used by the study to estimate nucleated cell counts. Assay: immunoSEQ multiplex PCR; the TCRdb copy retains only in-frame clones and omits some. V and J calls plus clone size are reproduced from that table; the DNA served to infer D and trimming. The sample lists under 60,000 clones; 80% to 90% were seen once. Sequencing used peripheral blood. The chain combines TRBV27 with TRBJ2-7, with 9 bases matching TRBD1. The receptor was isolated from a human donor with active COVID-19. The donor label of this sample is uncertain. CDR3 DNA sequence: TGTGCCAGCAGTTTCCGCCTGGACAGGGGACCCTACGAGCAGTACTTC. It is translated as CASSFRLDRGPYEQYF.